The subject of this entry is one TCR beta chain. This specimen comes from a study of blood T cell repertoires in COVID-19. Trimming cost V 7 bases and J 7 bases; bases outside gene matches: 6. This CDR3 is built from 13 residues. Per germline, CDR1 LNHDA and CDR2 SQIVND (reference sequence). Sequenced by immunoSEQ multiplex PCR; TCRdb stores in-frame clones only, minus some. In the table there are about 110,000 clones, approximately 90% of which are singletons. The specimen sequenced was peripheral blood. J is TRBJ1-4 and V is TRBV19; 7 bases match TRBD1. This sequence originates from a man aged 50 to 59 with active or convalescent COVID-19. This CDR3 reads CASTDRQSEKLFF. The CDR3 DNA sequence: TGTGCCAGTACGGACAGGCAATCTGAAAAACTGTTTTTT.